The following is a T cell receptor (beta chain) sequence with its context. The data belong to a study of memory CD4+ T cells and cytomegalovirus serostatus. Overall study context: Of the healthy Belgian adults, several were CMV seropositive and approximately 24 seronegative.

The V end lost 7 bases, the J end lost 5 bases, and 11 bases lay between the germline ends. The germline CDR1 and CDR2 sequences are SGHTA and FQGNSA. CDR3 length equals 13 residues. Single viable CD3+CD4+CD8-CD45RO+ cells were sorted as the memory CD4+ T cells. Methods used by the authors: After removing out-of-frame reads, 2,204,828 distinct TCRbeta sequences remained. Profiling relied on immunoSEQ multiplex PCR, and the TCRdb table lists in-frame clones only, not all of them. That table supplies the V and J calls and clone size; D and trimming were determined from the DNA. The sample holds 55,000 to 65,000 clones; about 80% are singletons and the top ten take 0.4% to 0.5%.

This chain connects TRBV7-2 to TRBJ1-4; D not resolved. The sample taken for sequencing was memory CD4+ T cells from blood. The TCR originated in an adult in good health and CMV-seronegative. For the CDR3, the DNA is TGTGCCAGCACCCCGACGCGGAATGAAAAACTGTTTTTT. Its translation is CASTPTRNEKLFF.